This T cell receptor beta chain was documented in a study of cytomegalovirus exposure and HLA in healthy donors (TCRdb year 2017). The study in broad terms: An earlier analysis of some 620 of the donors reported approximately 260 Gb of sequence data and 117 million unique TCR beta sequences obtained from around 180 million T cells. To decide whether each TCR beta V gene segment behaved as functional or pseudogenic, an earlier analysis of some 540 of the donors relied on high-throughput TCR beta sequencing. Typing coverage differed by locus: A, B, C, DRB1 and DQB1 were typed in roughly 620-630 donors, DQA1 in about 500, DPA1 in 600 to 610, and DPB1 in 400 to 480. In a later analysis, previously published TCR beta repertoires from several hundred donors were re-analyzed and high-resolution HLA genotyping was added so that TCR occurrence patterns could be studied. To predict cytomegalovirus infection status, the study brought together high-throughput TCR immunosequencing, statistical association of individual TCRs with disease status, and machine learning. Rather than drawing on any new phenotypic data, the later analysis identified candidate immune exposures from TCR beta sequences and the way those sequences occurred across donors. Across 398 genotyped donors of the cohort, an average of approximately 240,000 unique TCR beta nucleotide sequences per donor were sequenced, and approximately 19% of those sequences were non-productive. Both class I and class II loci were covered by HLA typing, at four-digit resolution. Of the roughly 430 genotyped donors, approximately 82% fell in the genetic ancestry cluster associated with self-reported Caucasian donors. The aim of the study was to test whether cataloging public T cell receptors could identify signatures of past pathogen exposure. All discovery cohort repertoires had been generated on a single sequencing platform. The T cell repertoires of under 700 subjects were profiled by immunosequencing and related to cytomegalovirus serostatus. Besides the first cohort of some 670 subjects, a separate validation cohort made up of over 100 different subjects was used. Genome-wide SNP genotypes for about 55% of the 666 donors were used in a later genetic analysis, which treated that subset as a discovery cohort. An early release covering roughly 640 HLA-typed donors comprised approximately 290 gigabases of sequencing data and tens of millions of unique TCR sequences. Roughly 5 DR-DQ haplotypes were handled as single units for association and clustering, since linkage in the cohort was strong. Donor age, sex, ethnicity and CMV serostatus were compiled alongside the repertoire data. Paper-wide results and their limitations: Strong co-occurrence of HLA alleles, especially DR and DQ, made assigning TCR associations to individual alleles difficult. Because HLA typing was missing for some donors at each locus, association tests included only the typed subset. The classifier was reported to diagnose cytomegalovirus status with high specificity and sensitivity in both the original and validation cohorts. Because counts were too low, more than 15 rarely observed V segments, including chromosome 9 orphons, were left out of the earlier analysis of a few hundred of the donors. A total of 150 or so TCR beta chains were listed by the study as associated with cytomegalovirus. In this cohort, only TCR beta chains were sequenced, and detectable features were limited by the absence of alpha or paired-chain data. In an earlier analysis of approximately 590 of the donors, most TCR beta V segments appeared in productive rearrangements about 90% or about 30% of the time, broadly matching IMGT annotations. A further reported finding was that TCR beta sequences accurately predicted the HLA-A and HLA-B alleles for most subjects in the first cohort. In a later genetic analysis, a missense DCLRE1C variant was associated with V-gene and J-gene trimming of TCR beta chains, and the association was replicated in an independent cohort. A later analysis found that TCR association rates varied across HLA loci, with DRB1 alleles showing the most associated TCRs and HLA-C alleles the fewest. According to a later genetic analysis, donors in an Asian-associated ancestry cluster had fewer N-insertions in productive TCRs than the approximately 650-donor mean. Most TCR sequences were seen in very few donors, while some public TCRs were found in many individuals. The authors suggested that the approach could potentially be extended to other disease states and immunological phenotypes. In a later analysis, more than 15,000 TCR beta sequences were associated with specific HLA alleles at a false discovery rate of 0.05. According to a later analysis, parvovirus B19, influenza, CMV and Epstein-Barr virus appeared linked to several top co-occurrence clusters. Presence/absence analyses assumed roughly uniform sequencing depth across donors, an assumption that may not hold. Compared with equally common non-associated chains, HLA-associated TCR beta chains in a later analysis were more clonally expanded and had lower generation probabilities. The sequencing pipeline was judged likely to have produced a cluster of highly shared sequence variants as a technical artifact. Correlated functional status among segregating V segments might reflect linkage disequilibrium, but an unknown experimental factor could not be ruled out. Most CMV-associated TCR beta chains appeared to be HLA-restricted in a later analysis, and the HLA associations seemed to be driven largely by CMV exposure. In vitro tests confirmed that a few of the cytomegalovirus-associated TCR beta chains recognize cytomegalovirus antigens. The only immune exposure information available for the cohort was CMV serostatus. The 87-base-pair reads could not distinguish some IMGT-functional V segments, including TRBV6-2 and TRBV6-3, so those segments were excluded.

The library was prepared using the immunoSEQ multiplex PCR assay. The multiplex PCR relied on a mix of 60 forward primers for TCR Vbeta segments and 13 reverse primers for TCR Jbeta segments. The CDR3 region of rearranged TCR beta genes was amplified from genomic DNA by a multiplex PCR assay. The Illumina HiSeq System was used to sequence the amplified TCR beta libraries as 87-base-pair reads. The authors' pipeline ran thus. Across the roughly 640 repertoires, a later analysis counted around 80 million unique TCR beta chains, roughly 11 million of which were shared by at least two donors. To remove PCR and sequencing errors, raw reads were error-corrected and collapsed into unique sequences using a nearest-neighbor algorithm that merged closely related sequences. V, D and J gene segments were assigned by aligning CDR3 sequences to IMGT reference sequences. Each retained sequence needed at least a six-nucleotide match to both a V gene segment and a J gene segment. A rearrangement was called productive if the CDR3 had no stop codons and remained in frame with V and J, and every other rearrangement was called non-productive. CDR3 was defined according to IMGT convention as the region running from the second conserved V-encoded cysteine to the conserved J-encoded phenylalanine. In an earlier analysis of around 540 of the donors, sequences lacking an unambiguous match to a single V gene segment were excluded. In an earlier analysis of several hundred of the donors, V segments were called functional above 56.7% productive rearrangements and were called segregating when the between-donor standard deviation exceeded 5%. To diagnose cytomegalovirus status from the catalog of TCR beta chain sequences, a statistical classification framework was built. A later analysis assigned V and J genes by comparing TCR nucleotide sequences with IMGT/GENE-DB human TR gene sequences. In a later analysis, CDR3 sequences and most-parsimonious VDJ recombination scenarios were assigned using the TCRdist pipeline. In a later analysis, each TCR beta chain was defined by its CDR3 amino acid sequence together with its V-gene family, and reads without a unique V-gene family were excluded. In a later analysis, 450 to 600 highly shared, low-generation-probability nucleotide sequences were removed to address suspected cross-contamination and a sequencing artifact. In a later analysis, a clonal expansion index for each public chain was calculated from normalized within-repertoire ranks of inferred template counts. A later analysis computed generation probabilities with a VDJ recombination model fitted to out-of-frame rearrangements, and checked the results against IGoR. A later analysis scored TCR-TCR, TCR-HLA and TCR-CMV co-occurrence with hypergeometric tests, applying a repertoire-size bias correction to TCR pairs. A later analysis estimated false discovery rates by permuting HLA or CMV assignments 20 times. In a later analysis, co-occurring TCRs were grouped with DBSCAN, and TCRdist sequence similarity was added when clustering was performed within HLA-allele-positive subsets. For co-occurrence clustering, repertoires with fewer than 30,000 or more than 120,000 public chains were excluded, along with five or six repertoires with anomalous nucleotide sharing. Here the immuneACCESS table is served through TCRdb, limited to in-frame sequences with V and J called. Missing clones are a known gap in these copies; in checked studies unresolved V genes cover under half, and the rest lacks a known reason. D and trimming come from the DNA, and the V and J calls and clone size come from that table. This sample holds more than 75,000 clones; 70% to 80% were observed only once. The top ten hold 2.5% of the sample.

In regard to this clone: Its antigen has not been determined. Per-base quality was not reported, and no clone a single base away is much larger than it.

CDR1 and CDR2, looked up from the germline V gene, are MGHDK and SYGVNS. The CDR3 holds 15 amino acids from the cysteine to the phenylalanine. The kept DNA is CDR3 alone, 45 bases in frame from the first base. Trimming accounts for 6 bases at V and 7 bases at J, while the number of junction bases matched to no gene is 11. The cohort consisted of hundreds of healthy bone marrow donors. All cohort members were sampled while nominally healthy, although unrecorded immune exposures were likely present. The donor was CMV seronegative and was included in the group of 352 seronegative cohort members. A peripheral blood sample was provided by each donor, and peripheral blood mononuclear cells were used for TCR beta sequencing. Genomic DNA extraction from the blood cell samples was performed with the Qiagen DNeasy Blood Extraction Kit.

The rearranged segments are TRBV25-1 and TRBJ2-3, with 9 bases in between that match TRBD2. The clonotype originates from a man aged 25-45 years in good health and CMV-seronegative. Input material: PBMCs. The sequence in DNA is TGTGCCAGCAGCAAGGAGGTAGCGGGAGTGAATACGCAGTATTTT. Its translation reads: CASSKEVAGVNTQYF.